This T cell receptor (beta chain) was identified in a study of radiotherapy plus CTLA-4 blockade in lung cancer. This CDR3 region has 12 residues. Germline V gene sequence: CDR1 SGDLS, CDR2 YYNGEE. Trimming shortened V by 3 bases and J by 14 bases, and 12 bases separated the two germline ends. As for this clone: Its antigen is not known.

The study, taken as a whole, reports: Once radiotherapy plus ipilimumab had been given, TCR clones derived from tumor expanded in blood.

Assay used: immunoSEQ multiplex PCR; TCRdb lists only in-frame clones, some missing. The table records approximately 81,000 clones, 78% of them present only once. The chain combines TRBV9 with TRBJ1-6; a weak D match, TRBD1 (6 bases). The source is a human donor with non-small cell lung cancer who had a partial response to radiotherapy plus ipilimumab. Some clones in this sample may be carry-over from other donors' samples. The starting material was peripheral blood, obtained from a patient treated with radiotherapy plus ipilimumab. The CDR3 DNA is TGTGCCAGCAGCGCGCAGGGGCGGTCCCTCCACTTT. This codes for CASSAQGRSLHF. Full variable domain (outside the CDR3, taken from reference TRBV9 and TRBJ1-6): DSGVTQTPKHLITATGQRVTLRCSPRSGDLSVYWYQQSLDQGLQFLIQYYNGEERAKGNILERFSAQQFPDLHSELNLSSLELGDSALYFCASSAQGRSLHFGNGTRLTVT.